One TCR beta chain is described in this entry. Antigen specificity is unknown. The 120-subject validation cohort, separate from the approximately 630-subject first cohort, included the donors. This sample is drawn from a study of cytomegalovirus exposure and HLA in healthy donors. Points from the study as a whole: The study labeled around 160 TCR beta chains cytomegalovirus-associated. A subsequent analysis found that TCR clusters from the first cohort also tended to co-occur in the roughly 120 validation repertoires, with around 94% of cluster scores above 0.

Germline V CDR1 and CDR2: PRHDT, FYEKMQ (reference sequence). J lost 8 bases, V lost 3 bases, and 4 bases had no gene match. The CDR3 runs to 13 residues. Only in-frame clones appear in the TCRdb table, and some are missing; sequencing was by immunoSEQ multiplex PCR. The data hold 150,000 to 200,000 clones, with just under 90% observed a single time. The rearrangement joins TRBV13 to TRBJ2-1; 7 positions agree with TRBD1. The sequenced sample consisted of PBMCs. The source is a woman aged 25 to 45 in good health and CMV-seronegative. The CDR3 region is CASSFLQGYEQFF. CDR3 bases: TGTGCCAGCAGCTTCTTACAGGGGTATGAGCAGTTCTTC.